This T cell receptor (beta chain) was identified in a study of response to subunit inactivated influenza vaccine. V lost 2 bases, J lost 4 bases, and 17 bases lay in between. The CDR3 loop spans 16 amino acids. Germline V CDR1 and CDR2: MDHEN, SYDVKM. Whole-study findings and limits: With each seasonal influenza vaccination, the authors suggested, few new T cells are recruited.

To note about this clonotype: Its antigen is not identified.

TCRdb used MiXCR to reprocess the RT-PCR reads, holding one entry per CDR3 protein. The table includes around 150,000 distinct CDR3 sequences, roughly a tenth detected once. The chain recombines TRBV28 with TRBJ1-1; D is undetermined. Sample: non-naive T cells sorted from PBMCs, taken roughly 46 days after vaccination. The sequence was obtained from a middle-aged man who received an inactivated influenza vaccine. CDR3 loop: CASSLSSSYSGTEAFF. Here the CDR3 DNA reads TGTGCCAGCAGTTTAAGTTCCTCCTACAGTGGCACTGAAGCTTTCTTT.